This TCR beta chain was identified during a study of human T cells and chemical hapten exposure. This clonotype came up a few times. The sample's time point: patch test 1, 2 weeks after DPC sensitization. The treatment here: therapeutic diphenylcyclopropenone sensitization with weekly scalp DPC. Sample donors consisted of patients with alopecia, aged 18 to 70 years, who were suitable for DPC. Unfractionated whole blood served as the source for total RNA extraction. TCRdb analysed the RACE reads with MiXCR anew, one entry per CDR3 protein. The sample has over 65,000 distinct CDR3 sequences, 9.5% to 12% seen once; the top ten hold 4% to 5.5%. Per germline, CDR1 SGDLS and CDR2 YYNGEE. Trimming pared 1 base from V and 0 bases from J, leaving 6 bases between. The CDR3 totals 14 residues.

This specimen consisted of whole blood, obtained in connection with sensitization to the hapten diphenylcyclopropenone (DPC). This chain links TRBV9 with TRBJ2-3; D is undetermined. This TCR came from a woman in her forties or fifties with alopecia areata. Some clones in this sample may be carry-over from other donors' samples. The CDR3 reads CASSVISSTDTQYF. The CDR3 region has the DNA TGTGCCAGCAGCGTAATCTCCAGCACAGATACGCAGTATTTT. The variable domain in full, completed from reference TRBV9 and TRBJ2-3, reads DSGVTQTPKHLITATGQRVTLRCSPRSGDLSVYWYQQSLDQGLQFLIQYYNGEERAKGNILERFSAQQFPDLHSELNLSSLELGDSALYFCASSVISSTDTQYFGPGTRLTVL.